The clone carrying this TCR beta chain was counted only a few times. The antigen is undetermined. The data derive from a study of T-cell memory formation after mild COVID-19. Study findings and constraints: Some SARS-CoV-2-responding clones were already detected in memory before infection. From day 15 to 85, contracting clones were balanced between CD4 and CD8, whereas later expanders leaned toward CD4+. Day 37-peaking second-wave clones had unconfirmed SARS-CoV-2 specificity. Clones which contracted sat mainly in CM and EM if CD4+, and in EMRA if CD8+.

The CDR3 is made up of 14 amino acids. Looked up from germline, CDR1 is SGHTA and CDR2 is FQGNSA. V dropped 3 bases and J dropped 4 bases, with 11 bases sitting between them. Using its own MiXCR run on the 5' RACE reads, TCRdb lists one record per CDR3 protein. The table includes approximately 480,000 distinct CDR3 sequences, about 20% detected once. The V gene is TRBV7-2, the J gene TRBJ2-3; D is undetermined. The sequence was obtained from an adult woman who had mild COVID-19 (a few samples of this study predate the infection). Cell type and time point are not known. The sequencing sample was made of PBMCs or a T cell subset sorted from them (not recorded which). CDR3 in DNA: TGTGCCAGCAGCTTTTATCTAGATTCAGATACGCAGTATTTT. Translating it yields CASSFYLDSDTQYF.